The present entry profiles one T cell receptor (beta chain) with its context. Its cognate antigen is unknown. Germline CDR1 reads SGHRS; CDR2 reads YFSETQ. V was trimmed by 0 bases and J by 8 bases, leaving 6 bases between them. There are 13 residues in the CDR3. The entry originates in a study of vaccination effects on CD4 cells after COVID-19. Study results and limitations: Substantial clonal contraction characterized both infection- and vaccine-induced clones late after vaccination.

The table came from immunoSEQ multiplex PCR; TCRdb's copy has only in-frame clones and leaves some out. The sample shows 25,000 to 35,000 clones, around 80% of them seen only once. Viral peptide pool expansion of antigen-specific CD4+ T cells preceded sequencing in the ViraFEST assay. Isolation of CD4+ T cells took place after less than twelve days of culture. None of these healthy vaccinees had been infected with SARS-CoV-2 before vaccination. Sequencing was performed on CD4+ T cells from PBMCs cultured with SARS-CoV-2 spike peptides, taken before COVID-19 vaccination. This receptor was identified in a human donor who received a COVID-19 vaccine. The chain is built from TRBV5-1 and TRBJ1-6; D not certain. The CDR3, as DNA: TGCGCCAGCAGCTTGGTAGCTCATTCACCCCTCCACTTT. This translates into CASSLVAHSPLHF.